This TCR beta chain was observed in a study of beta chain features in type 1 diabetes. The germline V gene has CDR1 SQVTM and CDR2 ANQGSEA. This CDR3 contains 14 residues. J gave up 5 bases and V 5 bases, and 6 bases lay outside the gene matches. Overall study findings and caveats: People with Type 1 diabetes carried modestly yet significantly shorter TCRB CDR3s in all four CD4+ subsets.

Only a few counts were recorded for this clone. Its cognate antigen is unknown. As every portion of the isolated RNA was reverse transcribed, the sequencing read expressed TCRB transcripts. Using immunoSEQ multiplex PCR, the repertoire was profiled, and TCRdb retains in-frame clones only, with some absent. The table shows approximately 160,000 clones, with around 8% occurring only once. Material: central memory CD4+ T cells from blood. This TCR derives from a man aged 18 to 29 in good health. The rearrangement joins TRBV29-1 to TRBJ2-5; 12 nucleotides match TRBD2. The CDR3 sequence is CSVTSGRPFETQYF. DNA of the CDR3: TGCAGCGTTACTAGCGGGAGGCCGTTTGAGACCCAGTACTTC.